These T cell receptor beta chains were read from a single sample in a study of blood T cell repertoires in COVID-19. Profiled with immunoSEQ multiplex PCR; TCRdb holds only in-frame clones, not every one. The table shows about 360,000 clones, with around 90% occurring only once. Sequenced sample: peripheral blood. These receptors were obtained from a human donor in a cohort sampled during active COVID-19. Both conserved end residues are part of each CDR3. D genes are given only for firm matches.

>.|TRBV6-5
CASTGHPNTGELFF
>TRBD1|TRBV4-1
CASSQNRGIYGYTF
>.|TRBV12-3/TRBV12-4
CASSTGGLSEAFF
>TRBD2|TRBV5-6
CASSPGGTNEQFF
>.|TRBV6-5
CASTLRDSGGLTF
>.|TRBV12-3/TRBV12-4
CASRSTSNYEQYF
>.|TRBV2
CASRTGYGYTF
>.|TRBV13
CASSFERRNTIYF
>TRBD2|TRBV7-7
CASSPGLAGITDTQYF
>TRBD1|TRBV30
CAWSAGTGSPLHF
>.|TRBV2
CASSEMADNSPLHF
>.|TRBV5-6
CASSLRDTTSNYGYTF
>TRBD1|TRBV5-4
CASSLTTGADEKLFF
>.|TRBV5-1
CASSLGHQAEQFF
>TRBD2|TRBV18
CASSPLTSGGKDEQFF
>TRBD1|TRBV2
CAGGQDSTNEKLFF
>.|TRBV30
CAWSVPGYEQYF
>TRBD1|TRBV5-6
CASSLRTGVVSATGELFF
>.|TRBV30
CAWSKGQNYGYTF
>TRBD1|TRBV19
CASSIQRTGKRGNTIYF
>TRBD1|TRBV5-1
CASSWTGQGTYEQYF
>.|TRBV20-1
CSAPVNYGYTF
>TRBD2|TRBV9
CASSVGLAGGLGELFF
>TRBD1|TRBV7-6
CASSLAGQGDTEAFF
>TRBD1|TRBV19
CASSIGDRFRATTGELFF
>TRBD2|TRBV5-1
CASSSSGGTGTDTQYF
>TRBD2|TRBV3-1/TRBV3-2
CASTHPGGGQETQYF
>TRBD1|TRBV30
CAWSSRGTGDTQYF
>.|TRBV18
CASSPTGGGLLKTEAFF
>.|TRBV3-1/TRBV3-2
CASSPQTFTAPEAFF
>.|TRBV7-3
CASSLRAGRDFTDTQYF
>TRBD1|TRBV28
CASSFPGGVHPGTGELFF
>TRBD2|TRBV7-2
CASSLAGGDSYEQYF
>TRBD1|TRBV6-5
CASKRQGNSPLHF
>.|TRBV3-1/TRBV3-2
CASSQLSTQYF
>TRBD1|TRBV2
CASIRMSDRGFTEAFF
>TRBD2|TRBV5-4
CASSLAPSGAYEQYF
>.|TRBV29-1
CSVTSNEQFF
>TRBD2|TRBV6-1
CASSESTSGMETQYF
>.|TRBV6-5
CASSPTDTEAFF
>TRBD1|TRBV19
CASSTTGTGDNSPLHF
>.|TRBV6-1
CASSEGLGGASGYTF
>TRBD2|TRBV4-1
CASSQRGLAEARNEQFF
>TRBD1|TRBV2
CASSEPRTGVDTQYF
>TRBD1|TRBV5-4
CASSLGTGRLPDYGYTF
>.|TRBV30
CAWSQDYQETQYF
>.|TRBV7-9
CASSPGETDTQYF
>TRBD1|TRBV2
CASREDRAELFF
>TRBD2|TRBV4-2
CASSPTETSGTYEQYF
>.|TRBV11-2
CASSLIGSGTDTQYF
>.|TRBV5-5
CASSYGTYNEQFF
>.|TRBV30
CAWIEGGIYGYTF
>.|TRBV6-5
CASEGGLGNQPQHF
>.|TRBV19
CASSSRTGEKLFF